What follows describes a single TCR beta chain. Its antigen specificity is not known. No much larger clone exists at a distance of one base, and base qualities are not known. Including cysteine and phenylalanine, the CDR3 has 16 amino acids. The only DNA kept is the CDR3, 48 bases in frame from the first base. A distance of 21 bases separates the germline ends of V and J, which lose 5 bases and 6 bases respectively. The germline V gene (reference sequence) supplies CDR1 LNHDA and CDR2 SQIVND. The entry originates in a study of pediatric ulcerative colitis (dated 2019 in TCRdb). A note on the overall study: From roughly 9 newly diagnosed, treatment-naive pediatric ulcerative colitis patients and four non-IBD control children, paired blood and rectal samples were collected. General study outcomes and caveats: Blood-derived T cells may have been included in the rectal pinch biopsies, particularly in patients with overt colitis. Clonal overlap between a subject's own blood and rectum was significantly greater in ulcerative colitis patients than in controls, which suggests more T cell trafficking to inflamed tissue. The healthy control group was small, with only a handful of individuals. For technical reasons, the blood samples of two patients yielded substantially fewer templates, so those samples were excluded from the blood-rectal overlap analysis. A couple of rectal CDR3 clonotypes turned up in every ulcerative colitis patient but in none of the controls. Features of the rectal repertoire distinguished controls, mild-moderate colitis patients and acute severe colitis patients, and in acute severe colitis rectal diversity was lower because of clonal expansions. Because the repertoires came from total lymphocyte DNA, rare subsets such as regulatory T cells may have patterns that are not reflected.

Through the immunoSEQ TRB Survey service, multiplex V and J primers were used to amplify rearranged CDR3 beta regions from genomic DNA. Survey-level sequencing depth of up to 500,000 reads per sample was used to keep depth equal across samples. Libraries were purified and pooled, and sequencing was performed on Illumina technology. Regarding the original processing steps: immunoSEQ online tools were used for productive clonality, sample overlap, pairwise scatters, CDR3 beta length, V/D/J gene usage and productiveness. Calculated diversity was defined as the number of unique rearrangements divided by total templates, multiplied by 100, and Shannon and Simpson indices were computed as well. Z-score normalized data were analyzed by principal component analysis with the R prcomp function and the ggbiplot package. Morisita's index was used to measure clonal overlap between blood and rectum within each subject. Imported from immuneACCESS, the table was reduced by TCRdb to in-frame sequences with V and J called. These copies leave out some clones; in studies compared against another copy, an unresolved V gene accounts for under half, and the cause of the remainder is not known. V, J and clone size are taken as reported in that table, and D and trimming were inferred from the DNA itself. Counted in this sample were 15,000 to 20,000 clones; about 80% of them appeared once. The top ten clonotypes cover around 6.9% of the sample.

During colonoscopy, one to two rectal pinch biopsies were obtained for research purposes. Controls underwent colonoscopy for suspected IBD, had macroscopically and histologically normal endoscopy, and were not diagnosed with IBD within the following year. Before DNA isolation, rectal biopsies were subjected to proteinase K digestion. The Wizard kit (Promega) was used to extract genomic DNA from the blood and intestinal samples. The receptor was derived from a boy aged 5 to 17 who was a control in a study of pediatric ulcerative colitis. Sequenced material: gut tissue. The sequence links TRBV19 to TRBJ2-3; a confident D gene designation cannot be given. The DNA is as follows: TGTGCCAGTAGTCTCGGGTTGAGAACCGCATTGGATACGCAGTATTTT. The encoded protein is CASSLGLRTALDTQYF.